The T cell receptor beta chain described here comes from a study of post-analysis software for immune sequencing data (dated by TCRdb to between 2014 and 2017). Broadly, across the study: Disease courses on record covered relapsing-remitting, secondary progressive and progressive-relapsing multiple sclerosis, though some patients had no subtype annotation. The multiple sclerosis patient repertoires were compared with ten to eleven previously published healthy control repertoires from donors aged about 6 to 26 years. A subset of samples was prepared in parallel using single-end sample barcoding, then pooled and co-amplified after Illumina adapter ligation. Study-wide findings and limitations: Multiple sclerosis patients had significantly lower normalized Chao1 diversity than controls, a result that suggests substantial peripheral T-cell clonal expansion. Strong co-clustering of samples prepared in the same batch was shown by direct clustering with F measure, prompting a batch-effect correction. Four or five TRBV segments, including TRBV5-6, TRBV5-1 and TRBV20-1, were significantly more frequent in patients than controls. The multiple sclerosis patient group was slightly younger than the control group.

The protocol used for the library was PCR. The instrument given in TCRdb is Illumina HiSeq 2500. To reduce PCR and sequencing biases, unique molecular identifiers were built into the TCR beta cDNA libraries. Per 1 to 10 million input T cells, roughly 0.5 million cDNA molecules were obtained, such that each molecule approximated one T cell. The patient libraries were prepared and sequenced with the same protocol used for the earlier healthy control dataset. Samples belonging to the same batch were prepared together, multiplexed and sequenced on a shared HiSeq lane. Under the source paper's analysis protocol: MIGEC handled the raw barcoded reads, throwing out single-read molecular identifier groups before consensus assembly and CDR3 extraction. VDJtools was used for post-analysis of the clonotype tables, and diversity was normalized by down-sampling every dataset to the size of the smallest sample. To correct batch-related cross-sample contamination, repertoire overlap clustering matched CDR3 amino acid sequences but not nucleotide sequences. The raw public reads went through TCRdb reprocessing: fastp at Q25, MiXCR clone calling, in-frame beta chains kept. Rows with one shared CDR3 protein collapse into an entry with the most common genes and DNA. TCRdb, not the original authors, processed these V and J calls. For this sample the table gives fewer than 900,000 distinct CDR3 sequences, of which around 42% were detected only once. Roughly 4.4% of the sample lies in the top ten.

The cysteine opens and the phenylalanine closes a CDR3 of 12 amino acids. The entry retains the CDR3 DNA only, 36 bases that are in frame from base 1. Trimming at the junction amounts to 6 bases on V and 6 bases on J, and the germline ends lie 11 bases apart. The germline V gene (reference sequence) sets CDR1 to DFQATT and CDR2 to SNEGSKA. About this clonotype: The target of this receptor is not known. No much larger clone is present one base from it, and per-base qualities are unavailable.

To demonstrate the VDJtools post-analysis software, the study profiled TCR beta repertoires from the peripheral blood of about 13 young patients with multiple sclerosis. The multiple sclerosis patients were children and adolescents ranging in age from roughly 6 to 15 years. The clonotype comes from a girl between 10 and 17 years old with multiple sclerosis. The sequence is built from TRBV20-1 and TRBJ1-4; TRBD1 is a weak D gene call, 5 bases matching. The sequencing input was blood. The DNA is TGCAGTGCAACAGGTGGATATGAAAAACTGTTTTTT. The translation is CSATGGYEKLFF.